The rows below give T cell receptor beta chains drawn from one sample of a study of CD8 T cells in ankylosing spondylitis. One entry per CDR3 protein, called by TCRdb with MiXCR from the 5' RACE reads. Among roughly 39,000 distinct CDR3 sequences listed, roughly 2.6% were seen once. Specimen: blood, either unsorted or a sorted T cell fraction (not recorded which). The receptors derive from a male donor with ankylosing spondylitis or in good health (not recorded which). The CDR3 runs from the conserved cysteine through the conserved F or W. A D gene is named only where the DNA matches it firmly.

.	TRBV27	TRBJ2-7	CASLVEQGVPEQYF
.	TRBV9	TRBJ2-6	CASTFAGSSGANVLTF
.	TRBV9	TRBJ2-1	CASSVDDGEQFF
.	TRBV6-4	TRBJ2-5	CASPVGAPSHQETQYF
.	TRBV9	TRBJ2-1	CASSVEFRAGPTPNEQFF
TRBD1	TRBV9	TRBJ2-5	CASSQTGSETQYF
.	TRBV9	TRBJ1-2	CASSDGDRPTYGYTF
TRBD2	TRBV9	TRBJ2-7	CASSTSDYEQYF
.	TRBV9	TRBJ2-3	CASSLRGYTQYF
TRBD1	TRBV9	TRBJ1-5	CASSQGQASNQPQHF
.	TRBV9	TRBJ2-2	CASSPVGAANTGELFF